The next 11 T cell receptor beta chains were all read from a single sample in a study of T cells in Graves' hyperthyroidism and ophthalmopathy. RNA transcripts gave rise to amplified TCR beta CDR3 regions. First-round RT-PCR with HTBI primers amplified the TCR CDR3 region. TCRdb ran MiXCR on the multiplex PCR reads and lists one entry per CDR3 protein. The sample contains roughly 720,000 distinct CDR3 sequences, about 18% of which appear only once. Sequenced material: blood. These receptors were collected from a man in his fifties or sixties with Graves' hyperthyroidism.

The sample holds a few counts of this clonotype. This chain connects TRBV20-1 to TRBJ2-3; no clear D gene. The CDR3 consists of 15 residues. V lost 4 bases and J 0 bases, leaving 14 bases between the germline ends. Germline V gene sequence: CDR1 DFQATT, CDR2 SNEGSKA (reference sequence). The chain's CDR3 is CSATRTASSTDTQYF. The DNA for the CDR3 is TGCAGTGCTACCCGGACGGCCTCTAGCACAGATACGCAGTATTTT.

The chain is built from TRBV7-8 and TRBJ2-3; the match to TRBD2 covers 10 bases. Germline trimming cut 6 bases from V and 4 bases from J; bases unmatched to any gene: 10. Per the germline V gene, CDR1 is SGHVS and CDR2 is FQNEAQ. The CDR3 sequence is 16 residues long. This CDR3 is CASRLLAGSRADTQYF. CDR3 DNA sequence: TGTGCCAGCAGACTACTAGCGGGAAGTCGGGCAGATACGCAGTATTTT. The full variable domain, with the rest looked up from reference TRBV7-8 and TRBJ2-3, is GAGVSQSPRYKVAKRGQDVALRCDPISGHVSLFWYQQALGQGPEFLTYFQNEAQLDKSGLPSDRFFAERPEGSVSTLKIQRTQQEDSAVYLCASRLLAGSRADTQYFGPGTRLTVL.

The genes are TRBV20-1 and TRBJ1-4; TRBD1 aligns across 8 bases. Per the germline V gene, CDR1 is DFQATT and CDR2 is SNEGSKA (reference sequence). The CDR3 is 15 residues long. V trimming: 6 bases; J trimming: 1 base; junction bases outside the gene matches: 7. CDR3 DNA sequence: TGCAGTGCAATCGGGACAGGAGTAACTAATGAAAAACTGTTTTTT. It yields the protein CSAIGTGVTNEKLFF.

The chain combines TRBV5-1 with TRBJ2-3, with TRBD2 matching over 11 bases. This CDR3 is 14 amino acids long. V was clipped by 7 bases and J by 4 bases; unmatched bases: 5. Germline values: CDR1 SGHRS, CDR2 YFSETQ. In DNA, the CDR3 is TGCGCCAGCGCGACTAGCGGGATTTCAGATACGCAGTATTTT. Amino acid sequence: CASATSGISDTQYF.

This clonotype was observed a handful of times. This sequence joins TRBV19 and TRBJ2-1; D unclear. CDR1 LNHDA and CDR2 SQIVND come from the germline V gene (reference sequence). This CDR3 is 15 amino acids long. V lost 3 bases and J 2 bases, leaving 11 bases between the germline ends. The CDR3: CASSMDAGTYNEQFF. The CDR3 bases are TGTGCCAGTAGTATGGATGCAGGAACCTACAATGAGCAGTTCTTC.

This chain links TRBV10-3 with TRBJ1-1; no reliable D call. V was pared by 0 bases and J by 11 bases, with 10 bases between. Germline V lookup: CDR1 ENHRY, CDR2 SYGVKD. The CDR3 runs to 12 residues. Here the CDR3 DNA reads TGTGCCATCAGTGAGTCGACTGTGTGGGCTTTCTTT. Translated: CAISESTVWAFF.

This clonotype was counted many times. CDR3 coding DNA: TGTGCCAGCAGTGCCGAACGGGACGGCTTCAGGACCGGGGAGCTGTTTTTT. This encodes CASSAERDGFRTGELFF. The chain is built from TRBV25-1 and TRBJ2-2; either TRBD1 or TRBD2 may fit D (5 bases each). The V and J ends lost 4 bases and 5 bases respectively, with 20 bases between them. CDR1 and CDR2 from the germline V gene are MGHDK and SYGVNS. This CDR3 comprises 17 residues.

This clonotype was counted at least ten times. V is TRBV15 and J is TRBJ1-4; D is perhaps TRBD1 (5 bases). The ends were cut back, 4 bases at V and 5 bases at J, with 14 bases in the middle. The CDR3 is 15 amino acids. CDR1 LNHNV and CDR2 YYDKDF come from the germline V gene (reference sequence). In nucleotides, the CDR3 is TGTGCCACCAGCAACCTGGGGGAAGCCAATGAAAAACTGTTTTTT. This codes for CATSNLGEANEKLFF.

This clonotype was counted between two and nine times. The rearrangement links TRBV27 to TRBJ2-1; 11 bases line up with TRBD1. The germline V gene has CDR1 MNHEY and CDR2 SMNVEV (reference sequence). This CDR3 region has 13 residues. The trim removed 6 bases at V and 7 bases at J, leaving 2 bases unmatched. For the CDR3, the DNA is TGTGCCAGCAGGGGACAGGGGGGGAATGAGCAGTTCTTC. Its protein is CASRGQGGNEQFF.

The chain couples TRBV20-1 to TRBJ2-7; D is undetermined. Germline V gives CDR1 DFQATT, CDR2 SNEGSKA (reference sequence). This CDR3 is built from 14 residues. Trimming took off 6 bases at V and 1 base at J, with 16 bases between the two ends. DNA for the CDR3: TGCAGTGCGCTCACGGGCGGTGTTTCCTACGAGCAGTACTTC. Translation gives CSALTGGVSYEQYF.

This clonotype has at least ten counts. The rearrangement joins TRBV28 to TRBJ1-4, with 8 bases aligning to TRBD1. This CDR3 is 16 amino acids long. In germline, CDR1 is MDHEN, CDR2 SYDVKM. The junction had 7 bases not matched to a gene; V was cut back by 3 bases and J by 4 bases. The CDR3 DNA reads TGTGCCAGCAGTTTCGCGGGACAGGTGTTTAATGAAAAACTGTTTTTT. It yields the protein CASSFAGQVFNEKLFF. The entire variable domain, with the rest obtained from reference TRBV28 and TRBJ1-4, is as follows: DVKVTQSSRYLVKRTGEKVFLECVQDMDHENMFWYRQDPGLGLRLIYFSYDVKMKEKGDIPEGYSVSREKKERFSLILESASTNQTSMYLCASSFAGQVFNEKLFFGSGTQLSVL.